Below, 5 T cell receptor beta chains from the same sample are listed, as sequenced in a study of blood T cells in healthy people across ages. Using a J-beta primer mix together with a sample-barcoded 5' primer, a second PCR was run for roughly 6 to 12 cycles. TCRdb ran MiXCR on the 5' RACE reads and lists one entry per CDR3 protein. The data contain fewer than 700,000 distinct CDR3 sequences, around half of them seen just once; the ten biggest clones take up about 22%. The sequenced sample consisted of blood. The receptor source for this set is a man older than 75 in good health.

About this clonotype: Germline is not matched at one junction end, which may reflect a read error. The V call is TRBV6-5, the J call TRBJ1-5; 7 bases map to TRBD1. Germline V gives CDR1 MNHEY, CDR2 SVGAGI. The CDR3 runs to 14 residues. The CDR3 bases are TGTACCAGCAGCAAAGGGGACAGCGAGGGGCCCCAGCATTTT. It yields the protein CTSSKGDSEGPQHF.

This clonotype was seen more than once but under ten times. The rearrangement links TRBV7-2 to TRBJ2-6; D might be TRBD1 (7 bases). Trimming shortened V by 1 base and J by 0 bases, and 16 bases separated the two germline ends. CDR3 length: 19 amino acids. Germline-derived CDR1 and CDR2 are SGHTA and FQGNSA. Here the CDR3 DNA reads TGTGCCAGCAGCTTAGACCAGACAGGGACTGGCTCTGGGGCCAACGTCCTGACTTTC. Translation gives CASSLDQTGTGSGANVLTF.

This clonotype was counted at least ten times. The gene calls are TRBV6-6 and TRBJ2-7, with D perhaps matching TRBD1 or TRBD2 (6 bases each). Trimming removed 5 bases from V and 2 bases from J, with 19 bases in between. CDR1 and CDR2 (germline): MNHNY, SVGAGI (reference sequence). CDR3 length: 16 residues. The CDR3 DNA reads TGTGCCAGCAGTCGGGAGCCCCGAACAGGGACCTACGAGCAGTACTTC. Protein: CASSREPRTGTYEQYF.

This clonotype was picked up many times. V usage is TRBV7-9 and J usage is TRBJ1-2, with 7 bases aligning to TRBD1. The CDR3 covers 12 residues. The V gene end was trimmed by 5 bases and the J gene end by 8 bases; junction bases not matched to a gene: 5. Germline V lookup: CDR1 SEHNR, CDR2 FQNEAQ (reference sequence). The CDR3 sequence is CASSLDREGYTF. The CDR3 DNA is TGTGCCAGCAGCCTCGACAGGGAAGGCTACACCTTC.

The chain employs TRBV15 and TRBJ1-4; no reliable D call. Germline-derived CDR1 and CDR2 are LNHNV and YYDKDF (reference sequence). This CDR3 contains 11 residues. V was clipped by 0 bases and J by 14 bases, with 7 bases between them. CDR3 loop: CATSRDSRLFF. CDR3 coding DNA: TGTGCCACCAGCAGAGATTCTCGCCTGTTTTTT.